The rows below give T cell receptor beta chains drawn from one sample of a study of T cell changes during pregnancy in multiple sclerosis. Libraries were prepared by immunoSEQ multiplex PCR; TCRdb keeps only in-frame clonotypes and omits some of them. Among about 40,000 clones, roughly 94% were seen once, and the ten largest hold 1.5% to 2%. The sample here was peripheral blood, taken in the third trimester of pregnancy. The receptors originated from a female donor with multiple sclerosis, enrolled in a pregnancy study. The CDR3 runs from the conserved cysteine through the conserved F or W. Each record gives: D gene, V gene, CDR3 length, J gene, clone size, CDR3 DNA, CDR3 protein. D genes are given only for firm matches. Rows give clone size only sometimes, using once, few, many, or a class for an expanded clone.

>TRBD1|TRBV7-6|14|TRBJ1-1|-
TGTGCCAGCAGCTACGACAGGGGTGACACTGAAGCTTTCTTT
CASSYDRGDTEAFF
>-|TRBV27|15|TRBJ2-1|-
TGTGCCAGCAGTTTTCAGGGCAGCTCCTACAATGAGCAGTTCTTC
CASSFQGSSYNEQFF
>TRBD2|TRBV7-2|19|TRBJ2-2|-
TGTGCCAGCAGCCTAACGGGACTAGCGGGAGTGCCGCGTACCGGGGAGCTGTTTTTT
CASSLTGLAGVPRTGELFF
>TRBD2|TRBV9|14|TRBJ2-2|-
TGTGCCAGCAAGAAAGCGGGGGACACCGGGGAGCTGTTTTTT
CASKKAGDTGELFF
>-|TRBV19|13|TRBJ1-5|-
TGTGCCAGTAGTTTAGCCCCCCCGGAGCCCCAGCATTTT
CASSLAPPEPQHF
>-|TRBV10-3|12|TRBJ2-7|-
TGTGCCATCAGTGGTACAGCCTACGAGCAGTACTTC
CAISGTAYEQYF
>TRBD1|TRBV7-2|13|TRBJ1-1|once
TGTGCCAGCAGTGTAGTGACAGGGGGCGAAGCTTTCTTT
CASSVVTGGEAFF
>TRBD1|TRBV28|14|TRBJ1-2|-
TGTGCCAGCAGTACGACAGGGGGCGCTGGAGGCTACACCTTC
CASSTTGGAGGYTF
>TRBD1|TRBV7-9|13|TRBJ2-2|-
TGTGCCAGCAGCTTACAGGGGGTCGGGGAGCTGTTTTTT
CASSLQGVGELFF
>-|TRBV7-6|14|TRBJ2-5|-
TGTGCCAGCAGCTACCCGGGACATGGGGAGACCCAGTACTTC
CASSYPGHGETQYF
>-|TRBV6-1|12|TRBJ1-1|-
TGTGCCAGCACCGCCGAGGAGGTTTTAACTTTCTTT
CASTAEEVLTFF